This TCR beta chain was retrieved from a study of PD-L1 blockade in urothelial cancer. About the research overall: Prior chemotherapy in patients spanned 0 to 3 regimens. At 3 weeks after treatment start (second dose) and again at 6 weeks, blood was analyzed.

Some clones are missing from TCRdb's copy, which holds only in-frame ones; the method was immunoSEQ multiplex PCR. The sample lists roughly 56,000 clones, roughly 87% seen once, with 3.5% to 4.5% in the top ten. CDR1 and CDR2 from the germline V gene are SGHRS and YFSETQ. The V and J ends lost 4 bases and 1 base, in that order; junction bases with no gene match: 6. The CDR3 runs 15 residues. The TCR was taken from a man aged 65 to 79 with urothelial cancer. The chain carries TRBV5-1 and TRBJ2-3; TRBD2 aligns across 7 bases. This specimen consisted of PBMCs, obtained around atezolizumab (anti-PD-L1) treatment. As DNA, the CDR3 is TGCGCCAGCAGCGCCCTAGCGGAGCGCACAGATACGCAGTATTTT. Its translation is CASSALAERTDTQYF.